The 11 T cell receptor beta chains given below trace back to one sample, sequenced in a study of early T cells in non-severe SARS-CoV-2 infection. TCRdb analysed the 5' RACE reads with MiXCR anew, one entry per CDR3 protein. The sample consists of 100,000 to 150,000 distinct CDR3 sequences, under 15% of them appearing once. The sequenced material came from whole blood. These receptors were obtained from an adult who was a healthcare worker with PCR-confirmed SARS-CoV-2 infection or an uninfected control (not recorded which).

The gene calls are TRBV24-1 and TRBJ2-2; the D gene is possibly TRBD1 (6 bases). The CDR3 is 14 residues long. The germline V and J ends were trimmed by 9 bases and 3 bases, with 13 bases remaining between them. The germline CDR1 and CDR2 sequences are KGHDR and SFDVKD. The CDR3 nucleotides read TGTGCCACCTCCGGGACAAGAGACACCGGGGAGCTGTTTTTT. Encoded protein: CATSGTRDTGELFF.

This clonotype turned up a few times. V is TRBV6-1 and J is TRBJ2-1; 9 bases fit TRBD2. V dropped 6 bases and J dropped 8; count of bases not matched to a gene: 8. The CDR3 sequence is 14 residues long. Germline V lookup: CDR1 MNHNS, CDR2 SASEGT. This chain's CDR3 is CASRGAGGSYEQFF. The CDR3 coding sequence is TGTGCCAGCAGGGGAGCGGGGGGCAGCTATGAGCAGTTCTTC.

The CDR3 region has the DNA TGTGCCAGCAGCCTGAACCCCCCTGGGAGAGGGATCGGCGGGGAGCTGTTTTTT. Amino acids: CASSLNPPGRGIGGELFF. The chain links TRBV11-2 to TRBJ2-2, with a possible D match to TRBD2 (5 bases). With 5 bases removed from V and 7 bases from J, the gap between germline ends came to 26 bases. This CDR3 region has 18 residues. The germline V gene encodes CDR1 SGHAT and CDR2 FQNNGV.

Only a few counts were recorded for this clonotype. The V call is TRBV5-1, the J call TRBJ1-4; a weak D match, TRBD1 (6 bases). Germline CDR1 and CDR2: SGHRS and YFSETQ. This CDR3 contains 13 residues. Between the trimmed V and J ends, which lost 4 bases and 6 bases, there was a span of 10 bases. CDR3: CASSPRGDEKLFF. CDR3 coding DNA: TGCGCCAGCAGCCCCAGGGGAGATGAAAAACTGTTTTTT.

This clonotype was recorded at least ten times. V gene TRBV11-2 combines with J gene TRBJ1-1; D is undetermined. CDR3 length: 11 amino acids. Germline CDR1 SGHAT, CDR2 FQNNGV. Trimming removed 6 bases from V and 3 bases from J, with 5 bases in between. The CDR3 protein is CASSPYTEAFF. DNA for the CDR3: TGTGCCAGCAGTCCTTACACTGAAGCTTTCTTT.

This clonotype was seen a few times. The chain has TRBV9 and TRBJ2-3, with D hard to call. With 0 bases removed from V and 0 bases from J, the gap between germline ends came to 17 bases. Germline V gives CDR1 SGDLS, CDR2 YYNGEE. The CDR3 extends over 18 amino acids. The CDR3 sequence: CASSVDLARRSSTDTQYF. The CDR3 nucleotides are TGTGCCAGCAGCGTAGATTTGGCTCGTCGATCTAGCACAGATACGCAGTATTTT. Full variable domain (rest looked up from reference TRBV9 and TRBJ2-3): DSGVTQTPKHLITATGQRVTLRCSPRSGDLSVYWYQQSLDQGLQFLIQYYNGEERAKGNILERFSAQQFPDLHSELNLSSLELGDSALYFCASSVDLARRSSTDTQYFGPGTRLTVL.

This clonotype appeared a few times. The J gene is TRBJ2-1, the V gene TRBV20-1; TRBD2 aligns across 9 bases. Trimming removed 3 bases from V and 4 bases from J; junction bases left unmatched: 4. There are 14 residues in the CDR3. Germline CDR1 is DFQATT and CDR2 is SNEGSKA (reference sequence). CDR3 residues: CSASPSGGYNEQFF. The CDR3 bases are TGCAGTGCTAGTCCCAGCGGGGGGTACAATGAGCAGTTCTTC.

This clonotype was seen a few times. This sequence joins TRBV6-5 and TRBJ2-1, with no clear D. This CDR3 has 13 residues. Germline CDR1 MNHEY, CDR2 SVGAGI. V was shortened by 6 bases and J by 4 bases, with 10 bases between the two germline ends. The CDR3 sequence is CASRSLKYNEQFF. In DNA form, the CDR3 reads TGTGCCAGCAGAAGCCTAAAGTACAATGAGCAGTTCTTC.

This chain connects TRBV5-1 to TRBJ2-7; maybe TRBD2 (5 bases). The CDR3 has 15 amino acids. Per germline, CDR1 SGHRS and CDR2 YFSETQ. Trimming cost V 0 bases and J 6 bases, with 16 bases left between them. The CDR3 sequence is CASSLGGSALLEQYF. The CDR3 bases are TGCGCCAGCAGCTTGGGGGGTAGCGCCCTCCTCGAGCAGTACTTC.

The chain links TRBV5-4 to TRBJ1-1, with 8 positions matching TRBD1. The CDR3 sequence is 15 residues long. V trimming: 4 bases; J trimming: 0 bases; junction bases outside the gene matches: 5. CDR1 and CDR2 (germline): SGHNT, YYREEE (reference sequence). CDR3 sequence (DNA): TGTGCCAGCAGCAGGGCAGGGGGCATGAACACTGAAGCTTTCTTT. Its translation is CASSRAGGMNTEAFF.

This rearrangement joins TRBV3-1 to TRBJ1-3, with D possibly being TRBD1 (5 bases). This CDR3 comprises 16 residues. Germline assignment: CDR1 LGHDT and CDR2 YNNKEL (reference sequence). V lost 6 bases, J lost 4 bases, and 19 bases lay in between. The CDR3 bases are TGTGCCAGCAGAAACTGGGACCTCAGTCAAGGAAACACCATATATTTT. This translates into CASRNWDLSQGNTIYF.